Each of the 15 T cell receptor beta chains below was sequenced from the same sample in a study of siplizumab effects on memory and regulatory T cells. The method was immunoSEQ multiplex PCR; TCRdb's version includes in-frame clones alone and lacks a portion of them. The sample has under 100,000 clones, about 94% seen once. The sample consisted of non-Treg CD4+ T cells sorted from blood. The receptors here all came from a human donor in good health.

This sequence joins TRBV7-9 and TRBJ2-7; D ambiguous. This CDR3 contains 12 residues. Per the germline V gene, CDR1 is SEHNR and CDR2 is FQNEAQ (reference sequence). V was pared by 0 bases and J by 7 bases, with 7 bases between. The CDR3, as DNA: TGTGCCAGCAGCTTAGCGTCTCTGGAGCAGTACTTC. Amino acids: CASSLASLEQYF.

The V call is TRBV6-1, the J call TRBJ1-1; no firm D call. The ends were cut back, 6 bases at V and 8 bases at J, with 22 bases in the middle. The length of the CDR3 is 15 residues. Per the germline V gene, CDR1 is MNHNS and CDR2 is SASEGT. This chain's CDR3 is CASSDTDSPRSEAFF. The CDR3 nucleotides are TGTGCCAGCAGCGATACGGACTCACCCAGAAGCGAAGCTTTCTTT.

This clone was seen a few times. The chain is built from TRBV28 and TRBJ2-7, with TRBD2 matching 11 bases. J was trimmed by 5 bases and V by 8 bases; bases with no gene match: 11. Looked up from germline, CDR1 is MDHEN and CDR2 is SYDVKM. CDR3 length equals 15 residues. This chain's CDR3 is CASPPSGRSLDEQYF. The CDR3 DNA is TGTGCCAGCCCGCCTAGCGGGAGGTCCTTGGACGAGCAGTACTTC. Looking up the rest from reference TRBV28 and TRBJ2-7 gives the full variable domain: DVKVTQSSRYLVKRTGEKVFLECVQDMDHENMFWYRQDPGLGLRLIYFSYDVKMKEKGDIPEGYSVSREKKERFSLILESASTNQTSMYLCASPPSGRSLDEQYFGPGTRLTVT.

The V call is TRBV5-4, the J call TRBJ2-7; a weak D match, TRBD2 (6 bases). Germline V gene data show CDR1 as SGHNT and CDR2 as YYREEE (reference sequence). The CDR3 runs to 13 residues. Deletions cut 5 bases from V and 1 base from J, with 10 bases between. The CDR3 bases are TGTGCCAGCAGGCCTGGGACTTCCTACGAGCAGTACTTC. It codes for CASRPGTSYEQYF.

J is TRBJ2-3 and V is TRBV6-4; 11 bases match TRBD2. Trimming cost V 5 bases and J 0 bases; bases outside gene matches: 10. Per germline, CDR1 MRHNA and CDR2 SNTAGT. The CDR3 has 18 amino acids. CDR3 nucleotide sequence: TGTGCCAGCAGTTCCGGGACTAGCGGAGTCACTAGCACAGATACGCAGTATTTT. As protein: CASSSGTSGVTSTDTQYF.

This clone was observed a single time. The sample contains more than one DNA sequence encoding this CDR3. V is TRBV18 and J is TRBJ2-3; D is uncertain. V dropped 3 bases and J dropped 0 bases, with 1 base sitting between them. Germline assignment: CDR1 KGHSH and CDR2 LQKENI. The CDR3 runs 12 residues. The CDR3 DNA reads TGTGCCAGCTCACCGAGCACAGATACGCAGTATTTT. Translated: CASSPSTDTQYF.

CDR3 DNA: TGTGCCAGCAGATTATCCCGGACAGGGGTCTACGAGCAGTACTTC. Amino acids: CASRLSRTGVYEQYF. The chain has TRBV6-5 and TRBJ2-7; 9 bases are shared with TRBD1. Germline V lookup: CDR1 MNHEY, CDR2 SVGAGI. The CDR3 runs to 15 residues. J gave up 3 bases and V 6 bases, and 9 bases lay outside the gene matches.

The chain is built from TRBV7-2 and TRBJ2-5; perhaps TRBD1 as D (6 bases). The CDR3 is 16 amino acids. V gave up 5 bases and J gave up 1 base, with 17 bases separating them. The germline CDR1 and CDR2 sequences are SGHTA and FQGNSA. This chain's CDR3 is CASSVGTLGFQETQYF. CDR3 nucleotide sequence: TGTGCCAGCAGCGTAGGGACACTGGGCTTCCAAGAGACCCAGTACTTC.

The CDR3 loop reads CASSFGGTNEKLFF. DNA of the CDR3: TGTGCCAGCAGCTTTGGAGGGACTAATGAAAAACTGTTTTTT. The chain uses TRBV5-5 and TRBJ1-4, with D uncertain. With 2 bases removed from V and 2 bases from J, the gap between germline ends came to 7 bases. CDR1 is SGHKS, CDR2 YYEKEE, per germline (reference sequence). This CDR3 has 14 amino acids.

The chain couples TRBV28 to TRBJ2-2, with 7 bases aligning to TRBD2. The CDR3 has 15 residues. Germline-derived CDR1 and CDR2 are MDHEN and SYDVKM. The V segment lost 7 bases and the J segment 5 bases; nucleotides outside the gene matches: 10. The DNA for the CDR3 is TGTGCCAGCACCCTGGGGGGAGGGCCTACCGGGGAGCTGTTTTTT. As protein: CASTLGGGPTGELFF.

The rearrangement uses TRBV11-2 and TRBJ2-3; 7 bases are shared with TRBD1. The germline V gene has CDR1 SGHAT and CDR2 FQNNGV. With V trimmed by 5 bases and J by 3 bases, 5 bases remained unmatched. The CDR3 runs to 14 residues. CDR3 sequence: CASSRAQGTDTQYF. As DNA, the CDR3 is TGTGCCAGCAGCCGAGCACAGGGGACAGATACGCAGTATTTT.

The chain couples TRBV28 to TRBJ2-3; D is perhaps TRBD1 (5 bases). Trimming stripped 5 bases from V and 1 base from J, with 13 bases between. CDR3 size: 15 residues. Germline CDR1 MDHEN, CDR2 SYDVKM. The chain's CDR3 is CASSLLGRGTDTQYF. CDR3 DNA: TGTGCCAGCAGTCTTCTGGGGCGCGGCACAGATACGCAGTATTTT.

The count of this clone is one. V gene TRBV5-4 combines with J gene TRBJ2-1; the D gene is possibly TRBD2 (7 bases). In germline, CDR1 is SGHNT, CDR2 YYREEE (reference sequence). The V end was cut by 0 bases, the J end by 4 bases, with 17 bases between. This CDR3 comprises 17 residues. CDR3 protein: CASSLEGRGATYNEQFF. DNA for the CDR3: TGTGCCAGCAGCTTGGAAGGACGGGGGGCCACGTACAATGAGCAGTTCTTC.

This sequence joins TRBV7-9 and TRBJ2-2; D is unresolved. The CDR3 covers 15 residues. V was shortened by 6 bases and J by 6 bases, with 17 bases between the two germline ends. Germline CDR1 SEHNR, CDR2 FQNEAQ (reference sequence). In DNA form, the CDR3 reads TGTGCCAGCAGGCGAACGACACTTGGCGCCGGGGAGCTGTTTTTT. As protein: CASRRTTLGAGELFF.

The V gene is TRBV5-5, the J gene TRBJ1-1; TRBD1 is a possible D gene (5 bases). The CDR3 is 13 amino acids. CDR1 and CDR2 from the germline V gene are SGHKS and YYEKEE (reference sequence). With 4 bases removed from V and 7 bases from J, the gap between germline ends came to 14 bases. The CDR3 region is CASSRGWSFEAFF. The CDR3 DNA follows: TGTGCCAGCAGCCGGGGCTGGTCCTTTGAAGCTTTCTTT.